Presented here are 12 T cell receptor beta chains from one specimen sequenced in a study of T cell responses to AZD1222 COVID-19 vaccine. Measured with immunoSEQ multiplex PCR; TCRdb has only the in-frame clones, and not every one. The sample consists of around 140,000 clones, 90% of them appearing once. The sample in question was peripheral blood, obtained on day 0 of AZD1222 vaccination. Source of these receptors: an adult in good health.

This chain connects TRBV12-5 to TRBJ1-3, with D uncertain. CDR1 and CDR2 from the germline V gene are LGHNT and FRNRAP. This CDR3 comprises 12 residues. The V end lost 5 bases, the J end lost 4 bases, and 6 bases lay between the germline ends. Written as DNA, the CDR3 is TGTGCTAGTGGTATTGGAGGAAACACCATATATTTT. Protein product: CASGIGGNTIYF.

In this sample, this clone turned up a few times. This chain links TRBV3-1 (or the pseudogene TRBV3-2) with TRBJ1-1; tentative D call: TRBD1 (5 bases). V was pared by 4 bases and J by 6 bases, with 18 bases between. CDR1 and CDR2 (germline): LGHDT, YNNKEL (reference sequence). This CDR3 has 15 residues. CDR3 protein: CASSPYGVVGAEAFF. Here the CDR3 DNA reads TGTGCCAGCAGCCCATACGGCGTGGTGGGGGCTGAAGCTTTCTTT.

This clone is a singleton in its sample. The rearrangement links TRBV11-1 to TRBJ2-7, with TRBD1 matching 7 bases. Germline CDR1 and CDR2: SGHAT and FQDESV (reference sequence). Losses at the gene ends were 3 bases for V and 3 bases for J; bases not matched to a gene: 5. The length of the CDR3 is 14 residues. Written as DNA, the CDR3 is TGTGCCAGCAGCTTCCGGGACAGAAACTACGAGCAGTACTTC. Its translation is CASSFRDRNYEQYF.

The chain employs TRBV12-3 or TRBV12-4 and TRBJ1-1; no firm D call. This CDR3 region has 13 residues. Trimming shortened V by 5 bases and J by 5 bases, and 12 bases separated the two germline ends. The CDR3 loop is CASSIVGGTEAFF. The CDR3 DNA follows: TGTGCCAGCAGTATAGTAGGCGGGACTGAAGCTTTCTTT.

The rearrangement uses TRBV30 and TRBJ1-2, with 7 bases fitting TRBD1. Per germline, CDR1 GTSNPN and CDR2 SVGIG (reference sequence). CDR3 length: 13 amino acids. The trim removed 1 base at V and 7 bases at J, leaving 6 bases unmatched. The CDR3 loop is CAWSGTGFFGYTF. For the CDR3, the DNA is TGTGCCTGGAGTGGGACAGGATTTTTTGGCTACACCTTC.

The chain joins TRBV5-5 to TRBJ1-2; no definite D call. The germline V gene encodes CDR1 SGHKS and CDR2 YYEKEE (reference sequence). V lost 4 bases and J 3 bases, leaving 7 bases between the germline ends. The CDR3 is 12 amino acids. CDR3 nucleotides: TGTGCCAGCAGCGTCCGGGACTATGGCTACACCTTC. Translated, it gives CASSVRDYGYTF.

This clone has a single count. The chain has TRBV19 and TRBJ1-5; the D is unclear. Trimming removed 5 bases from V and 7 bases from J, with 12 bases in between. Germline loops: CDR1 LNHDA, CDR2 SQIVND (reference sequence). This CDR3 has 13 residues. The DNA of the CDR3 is TGTGCCAGTAGTGGGGAAGCCCAGCAGCCCCAGCATTTT. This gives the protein CASSGEAQQPQHF.

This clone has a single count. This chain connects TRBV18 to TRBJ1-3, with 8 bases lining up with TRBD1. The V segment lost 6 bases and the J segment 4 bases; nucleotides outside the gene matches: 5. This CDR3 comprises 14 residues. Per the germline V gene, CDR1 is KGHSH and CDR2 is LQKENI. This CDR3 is CASSRQGTGNTIYF. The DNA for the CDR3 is TGTGCCAGCTCGCGACAGGGGACCGGAAACACCATATATTTT.

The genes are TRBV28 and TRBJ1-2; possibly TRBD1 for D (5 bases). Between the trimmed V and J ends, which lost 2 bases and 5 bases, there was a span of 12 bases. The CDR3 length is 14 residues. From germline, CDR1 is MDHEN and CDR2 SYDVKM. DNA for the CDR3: TGTGCCAGCAGTTTAGAAGGGGCGCCTTATGGCTACACCTTC. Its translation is CASSLEGAPYGYTF.

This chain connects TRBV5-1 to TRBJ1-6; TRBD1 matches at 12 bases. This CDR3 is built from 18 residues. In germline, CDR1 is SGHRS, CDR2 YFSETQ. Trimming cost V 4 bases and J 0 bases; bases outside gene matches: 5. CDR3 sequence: CASSGGTGGHSYNSPLHF. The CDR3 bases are TGCGCCAGCAGCGGCGGGACAGGGGGCCACTCCTATAATTCACCCCTCCACTTT.

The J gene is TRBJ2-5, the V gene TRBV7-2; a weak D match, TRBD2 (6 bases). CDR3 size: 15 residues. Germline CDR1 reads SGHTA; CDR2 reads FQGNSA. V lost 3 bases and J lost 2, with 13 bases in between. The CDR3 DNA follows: TGTGCCAGCAGCTTTCAAGGGGACTTGCAAGAGACCCAGTACTTC. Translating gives CASSFQGDLQETQYF.

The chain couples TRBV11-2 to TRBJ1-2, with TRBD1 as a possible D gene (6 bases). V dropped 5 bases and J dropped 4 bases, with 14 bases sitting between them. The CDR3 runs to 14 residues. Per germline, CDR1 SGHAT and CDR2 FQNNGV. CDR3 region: CASSTRTEPYGYTF. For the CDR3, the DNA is TGTGCCAGCAGCACCCGGACAGAACCCTATGGCTACACCTTC. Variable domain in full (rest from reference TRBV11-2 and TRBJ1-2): EAGVAQSPRYKIIEKRQSVAFWCNPISGHATLYWYQQILGQGPKLLIQFQNNGVVDDSQLPKDRFSAERLKGVDSTLKIQPAKLEDSAVYLCASSTRTEPYGYTFGSGTRLTVV.